The rows below give T cell receptor beta chains drawn from one sample of a study of cytomegalovirus exposure and HLA in healthy donors. Assay used: immunoSEQ multiplex PCR; TCRdb lists only in-frame clones, some missing. The sample consists of 200,000 to 250,000 clones, 70% to 85% of them appearing once. Source material: PBMCs. The receptor source for this set is a male donor in good health and CMV-seronegative. CDR3s include the opening cysteine and the closing phenylalanine or tryptophan. D genes are given only for firm matches. Size is omitted from some rows. Given values are once, few, many or a class for expanded clones.

size,J,V,D,DNA,CDR3
NA,TRBJ2-7,TRBV21-1,NA,TGTGCCAGCAGCCCTCGGTATAGCGACTCCTACGAGCAGTACTTC,CASSPRYSDSYEQYF
few,TRBJ1-5,TRBV5-4,TRBD1,TGTGCCAGCAGCTTGGGGACAGGTAATCAGCCCCAGCATTTT,CASSLGTGNQPQHF
NA,TRBJ2-5,TRBV27,TRBD1,TGTGCCAGCAGTTTCCGGGACAGGGGTAGAGAGACCCAGTACTTC,CASSFRDRGRETQYF
NA,TRBJ2-5,TRBV10-3,NA,TGTGCCATCAGTGATCGTGAGCAGGGCCTGCAAGAGACCCAGTACTTC,CAISDREQGLQETQYF
NA,TRBJ2-2,TRBV5-1,NA,TGCGCCAGCAGCTTCGGGGGCGGGAGAAGCACCGGGGAGCTGTTTTTT,CASSFGGGRSTGELFF
NA,TRBJ1-1,TRBV19,TRBD1,TGTGCCAGTAGGGAAAAAGACAGGGTGGGGACTGAAGCTTTCTTT,CASREKDRVGTEAFF
NA,TRBJ2-5,TRBV19,NA,TGTGCCAGTAGTACAGGTGGTCGGCAGGTGGAGACCCAGTACTTC,CASSTGGRQVETQYF
NA,TRBJ1-2,TRBV6-5,TRBD1,TGTGCCAGCAGACCGGACAGGCTTAATAACTATGGCTACACCTTC,CASRPDRLNNYGYTF
few,TRBJ2-7,TRBV27,TRBD2,TGTGCCAGCAGTAGCCTAGCGGGTTACGAGCAGTACTTC,CASSSLAGYEQYF
NA,TRBJ1-2,TRBV5-1,NA,TGCGCCAGCAAACTAGGGCCGGAGAGCGCATATGGCTACACCTTC,CASKLGPESAYGYTF
NA,TRBJ1-1,TRBV5-5,TRBD1,TGTGCCAGCAGCCCCTTGGACAGGGGTATGAACACTGAAGCTTTCTTT,CASSPLDRGMNTEAFF
NA,TRBJ2-3,TRBV2,NA,TGTGCCAGCAGTCAGGAATTAACAGGGACGGATACGCAGTATTTT,CASSQELTGTDTQYF
NA,TRBJ2-3,TRBV6-6,NA,TGTGCCAGCAGTTACTCGCGGCAGAGTAGCACAGATACGCAGTATTTT,CASSYSRQSSTDTQYF
few,TRBJ2-4,TRBV7-9,TRBD1,TGTGCCAGCAGTCGACAGGGGGCGTCCAAAAACATTCAGTACTTC,CASSRQGASKNIQYF
few,TRBJ2-5,TRBV7-7,NA,TGTGCTAGCGCCGCCGGTTCGGCAGGGACCCAGTACTTC,CASAAGSAGTQYF
NA,TRBJ2-4,TRBV5-4,NA,TGTGCCAGCAGCAGTGCGACCACTCGGGGAAACATTCAGTACTTC,CASSSATTRGNIQYF
NA,TRBJ2-1,TRBV7-7,TRBD2,TGTGCTAGCAGCTTAGATGGTGCGGGAGGTTTAAATGAGCAGTTCTTC,CASSLDGAGGLNEQFF
NA,TRBJ1-5,TRBV25-1,NA,TGTGCCAGCAGTGAGTCGGGGTCGTGGCAGCCCCAGCATTTT,CASSESGSWQPQHF
NA,TRBJ2-1,TRBV2,NA,TGTGCCAGCAGTGAAGGCGCGGGCCGTTACAATGAGCAGTTCTTC,CASSEGAGRYNEQFF
few,TRBJ1-1,TRBV7-3,TRBD1,TGTGCCAGCAGCAAGGGACAGCTGAACACTGAAGCTTTCTTT,CASSKGQLNTEAFF
NA,TRBJ1-6,TRBV29-1,NA,TGCAGCGTAATGACAGGTGCACATAATTCACCCCTCCACTTT,CSVMTGAHNSPLHF
NA,TRBJ2-5,TRBV30,TRBD1,TGTGCCTGGAGTGTAACAGGGGCCGGGGAGACCCAGTACTTC,CAWSVTGAGETQYF
NA,TRBJ2-7,TRBV4-1,NA,TGCGCCAGCAGCCACCCCGAGCCAAGGGGCAAGCGTGCCTACGAGCAGTACTTC,CASSHPEPRGKRAYEQYF
NA,TRBJ2-3,TRBV21-1,NA,TGTGCCAGCAGCATTCCGCCTTCCGGACTAGCGGGAAGAGATACGCAGTATTTT,CASSIPPSGLAGRDTQYF
NA,TRBJ1-2,TRBV6-5,TRBD1,TGTGCCAGCAGTGCGGACAGGACTTCTAACTATGGCTACACCTTC,CASSADRTSNYGYTF
NA,TRBJ2-1,TRBV6-1,TRBD2,TGTGCCAGCAGTGTGACTAGCGGCAGCTCCTACAATGAGCAGTTCTTC,CASSVTSGSSYNEQFF
NA,TRBJ2-4,TRBV7-9,TRBD2,TGTGCCAGCAGCTCCCCACTAGCGGGAGGTGGGCGGGGCAAAAACATTCAGTACTTC,CASSSPLAGGGRGKNIQYF
NA,TRBJ2-1,TRBV28,TRBD2,TGTGCCAGCAGTTTAGGGGTTGGCGCGGGAGGGCCGAATGAGCAGTTCTTC,CASSLGVGAGGPNEQFF
NA,TRBJ1-4,TRBV7-9,TRBD1,TGTGCCAGCAGCCTATCGACAGGGTTTAATGAAAAACTGTTTTTT,CASSLSTGFNEKLFF
NA,TRBJ2-7,TRBV7-3,NA,TGTGCCAGCAGCCCCCGTGCAGTTCCGGGATCCTACGAGCAGTACTTC,CASSPRAVPGSYEQYF
few,TRBJ1-1,TRBV21-1,NA,TGTGCCAGCAGCAAAGTAAGCAGGCGGAACACTGAAGCTTTCTTT,CASSKVSRRNTEAFF
few,TRBJ2-6,TRBV19,NA,TGTGCCAGTAATCGGCAGGCTGGGGCCAACGTCCTGACTTTC,CASNRQAGANVLTF
NA,TRBJ2-7,TRBV15,NA,TGTGCCACCAGCAGAGGTGGGGGGGCTAACTACGAGCAGTACTTC,CATSRGGGANYEQYF
NA,TRBJ2-4,TRBV5-4,TRBD1,TGTGCCAGCAGCTTGGGACAGGGGCCCAAAAACATTCAGTACTTC,CASSLGQGPKNIQYF
few,TRBJ1-4,TRBV2,NA,TGTGCCAGCAGTGAAGCGCGGGTGGTTGAAAAACTGTTTTTT,CASSEARVVEKLFF
NA,TRBJ2-1,TRBV19,NA,TGTGCCAGTAGTCCCATGGGGAGGTACAATGAGCAGTTCTTC,CASSPMGRYNEQFF
NA,TRBJ2-1,TRBV9,NA,TGTGCCAGCAGCGTAGCTGTTGAGCAGTTCTTC,CASSVAVEQFF
once,TRBJ1-5,TRBV4-1,TRBD1,TGCGCCAGCAGCCTCCGACAGGGTAGTGATCAGCCCCAGCATTTT,CASSLRQGSDQPQHF
NA,TRBJ2-3,TRBV5-1,TRBD2,TGCGCCAGCAGCTGGGGGACTAGCGGGACCACAGATACGCAGTATTTT,CASSWGTSGTTDTQYF
NA,TRBJ2-3,TRBV5-1,TRBD1,TGCGCCAGCAGCTTCCGGGACAGGGACACAGATACGCAGTATTTT,CASSFRDRDTDTQYF
NA,TRBJ1-1,TRBV7-8,NA,TGTGCCAGCAGCTTATTGTCGGAAGCTTTCTTT,CASSLLSEAFF
NA,TRBJ2-3,TRBV14,NA,TGTGCCAGCAGCCGACAGGCGATAAACACAGATACGCAGTATTTT,CASSRQAINTDTQYF